The 23 T cell receptor beta chains below all came from one sample that was sequenced in a study of breast tumors, draining lymph nodes, adjacent tissues. Samples came from axillary lymph nodes draining the breast cancer. TCRdb reanalysed the multiplex PCR reads using MiXCR and keeps one entry per CDR3 protein. This sample has approximately 230,000 distinct CDR3 sequences, with around 34% found just once. The material sequenced was axillary lymph node tissue. These receptors were taken from a female donor with breast cancer. Some clones in this sample may be carry-over from other donors' samples.

This clonotype was detected once. The junction and the germline gene differ at one end; a read error may be behind it. The chain couples TRBV11-2 to TRBJ2-5; 7 positions agree with TRBD1. The germline V gene has CDR1 SGHAT and CDR2 FQNNGV. The CDR3 contains 13 residues. In DNA, the CDR3 is TGCGCCAGCAGCCAAGACCCAGGGGGAACCCAGTACTTC. Translating it yields CASSQDPGGTQYF.

The CDR3 spells CASSQDSPTSGGPTDTQYF. CDR3 coding DNA: TGTGCCAGCAGCCAAGATTCCCCCACTAGCGGGGGTCCCACAGATACGCAGTATTTT. This chain links TRBV4-2 with TRBJ2-3, with 11 nucleotides matching TRBD2. The CDR3 is 19 amino acids. The trim removed 0 bases at V and 2 bases at J, leaving 10 bases unmatched. Germline values: CDR1 LGHNA, CDR2 YNFKEQ.

V is TRBV7-9 and J is TRBJ2-6, with 9 bases that match TRBD1. CDR3 length equals 16 residues. In germline, CDR1 is SEHNR, CDR2 FQNEAQ (reference sequence). V lost 5 bases to trimming and J lost 0 bases; unmatched junction nucleotides: 2. CDR3 in amino acids: CASSPGQGSGANVLTF. The CDR3 bases are TGTGCCAGCAGCCCGGGACAGGGCTCTGGGGCCAACGTCCTGACTTTC.

This clonotype was seen at least ten times. The rearrangement joins TRBV20-1 to TRBJ2-3; TRBD2 aligns across 11 bases. This CDR3 contains 16 residues. From germline, CDR1 is DFQATT and CDR2 SNEGSKA (reference sequence). J lost 6 bases, V lost 6 bases, and 14 bases had no gene match. This CDR3 is CSAATNLAGGADTQYF. The CDR3 coding sequence is TGCAGTGCGGCAACCAACTTAGCGGGAGGGGCGGATACGCAGTATTTT.

Ten or more counts support this clonotype. V and J are TRBV5-4 and TRBJ1-2; 10 nucleotides agree with TRBD1. Germline CDR1 and CDR2: SGHNT and YYREEE (reference sequence). The CDR3 runs 14 residues. Trimming at V came to 6 bases and at J to 4 bases, leaving 6 bases not matched to a gene. The CDR3 coding sequence is TGTGCCAGCACCTGGACAGGGGGGACCTATGGCTACACCTTC. This codes for CASTWTGGTYGYTF.

This clonotype was detected ten times or more. This chain uses TRBV20-1 with TRBJ1-3, with D uncertain. Germline CDR1 and CDR2: DFQATT and SNEGSKA (reference sequence). The CDR3 spans 13 residues. V lost 6 bases and J lost 3, with 12 bases in between. As DNA, the CDR3 is TGCAGTGCCAACGGAGAAGATGGAAACACCATATATTTT. It specifies CSANGEDGNTIYF.

This clonotype appeared many times. V gene TRBV7-9 combines with J gene TRBJ2-7; possibly TRBD1 or TRBD2 for D (6 bases each). The CDR3 consists of 15 residues. The ends were cut back, 4 bases at V and 2 bases at J, with 15 bases in the middle. The germline CDR1 and CDR2 sequences are SEHNR and FQNEAQ (reference sequence). CDR3 sequence: CASSSLGGHPYEQYF. In DNA form, the CDR3 reads TGTGCCAGCAGCTCCCTGGGGGGACACCCCTACGAGCAGTACTTC.

Of note for this clonotype: Compared with germline, one end of the junction differs, possibly owing to a read error. The rearrangement uses TRBV10-3 and TRBJ2-2; D tentatively reads TRBD1 or TRBD2 (5 bases each). Germline V gives CDR1 ENHRY, CDR2 SYGVKD. The CDR3 spans 15 residues. The CDR3 region has the DNA TGTGCCAGCAGTGAGCTAGCAATTGGGACCGGGGAGCTGTATTTT. It is translated as CASSELAIGTGELYF.

This clonotype has more than one count but fewer than ten. The chain carries TRBV6-1 and TRBJ1-2; D uncertain. Germline values: CDR1 MNHNS, CDR2 SASEGT. The V end was cut by 2 bases, the J end by 2 bases, with 15 bases between. This CDR3 is built from 16 residues. This CDR3 reads CASSESGTLQNYGYTF. The CDR3 bases are TGTGCCAGCAGTGAAAGCGGCACCTTGCAAAACTATGGCTACACCTTC.

This clonotype has a handful of counts. The V call is TRBV6-5, the J call TRBJ2-2; 10 bases are a match to TRBD1. The junction had 8 bases not matched to a gene; V was cut back by 2 bases and J by 5 bases. Germline CDR1 reads MNHEY; CDR2 reads SVGAGI. This CDR3 contains 17 residues. The CDR3 region is CASSYGQGVVRTGELFF. The CDR3 DNA reads as TGTGCCAGCAGTTACGGACAGGGGGTTGTTCGGACCGGGGAGCTGTTTTTT.

As regards this clonotype: A much larger clone lies a single base off, so this may be a read error. The chain has TRBV7-8 and TRBJ2-1; perhaps TRBD2 as D (7 bases). CDR3 size: 15 residues. CDR1 is SGHVS and CDR2 is FQNEAQ in the germline V gene. CDR3 in DNA: TGTGCCAGCAGCTTAACCCCCGCTGGTGGGGGGGCTCAGCTCTTC. Protein product: CASSLTPAGGGAQLF.

As to this clonotype: This could be a read error, since a much larger clone is one nucleotide away. This CDR3 is CASSHDVQGREQSF. The CDR3 nucleotides are TGTGCCAGCAGTCACGACGTACAGGGGCGCGAGCAGTCCTTC. The V call is TRBV9, the J call TRBJ2-7; 7 nucleotides match TRBD1. CDR3 length: 14 residues. The germline gives CDR1 SGDLS, CDR2 YYNGEE.

Worth noting for this clonotype: At one end the junction does not follow the germline gene, possibly because of a read error. The chain joins TRBV15 to TRBJ1-2; no definite D call. This CDR3 comprises 14 residues. Germline-derived CDR1 and CDR2 are LNHNV and YYDKDF (reference sequence). This CDR3 reads CATSRVEENQGLPF. CDR3 DNA: TGTGCCACCAGCAGAGTCGAGGAAAATCAAGGGCTACCCTTC.

The rearrangement uses TRBV6-9 and TRBJ2-5; maybe TRBD1 (5 bases). The germline CDR1 and CDR2 sequences are MNHGY and SVAAGI. Trimming removed 5 bases at V and 2 bases at J, with 9 bases between. CDR3 length: 13 amino acids. This chain's CDR3 is CASSDQGQETQYF. CDR3 nucleotide sequence: TGTGCCAGCAGTGACCAGGGTCAAGAGACCCAGTACTTC.

Ten or more counts support this clonotype. The chain couples TRBV24-1 to TRBJ2-2; 10 bases are a match to TRBD2. J lost 6 bases, V lost 4 bases, and 7 bases had no gene match. Germline V gives CDR1 KGHDR, CDR2 SFDVKD. The CDR3 is 16 amino acids. This chain's CDR3 is CATSEAGTSDAGELFF. The CDR3 DNA reads as TGTGCCACCAGTGAGGCCGGGACTAGCGACGCCGGGGAGCTGTTTTTT.

This rearrangement joins TRBV4-2 to TRBJ2-6; no firm D call. The CDR3 is made up of 15 amino acids. Germline-derived CDR1 and CDR2 are LGHNA and YNFKEQ. Trimming stripped 1 base from V and 4 bases from J, with 8 bases between. The chain's CDR3 is CASSQVESGANVLTF. CDR3 nucleotides: TGTGCCAGCAGCCAAGTAGAGTCGGGGGCCAACGTCCTGACTTTC.

About this clonotype: This could be a read error, since a much larger clone is one nucleotide away. The chain joins TRBV9 to TRBJ2-1; TRBD2 matches at 12 bases. Near its end, the DNA agrees better with TRBJ2-7, so the J call may be wrong. The CDR3 has 17 residues. The germline V gene has CDR1 SGDLS and CDR2 YYNGEE. The CDR3 loop is CASSYNLGTSGFNEQYF. DNA for the CDR3: TGTGCCAGCAGTTACAACCTCGGGACTAGCGGGTTTAATGAGCAGTACTTC.

This clonotype was recorded at least ten times. The chain employs TRBV6-5 and TRBJ1-6, with TRBD1 identical over 8 bases. The germline gives CDR1 MNHEY, CDR2 SVGAGI. Unmatched junction bases numbered 4, after V lost 5 bases and J lost 10 bases. The CDR3 sequence is 13 residues long. In nucleotides, the CDR3 is TGTGCCAGCAGTCGACAGGGGACCTCACCCCTCCACTTT. This sequence encodes CASSRQGTSPLHF.

This clonotype was found many times. The rearrangement joins TRBV18 to TRBJ2-2, with unresolved D. This CDR3 has 13 residues. Trimming took 1 base from V and 8 from J, leaving 8 bases between them. Germline V gene sequence: CDR1 KGHSH, CDR2 LQKENI. The CDR3 DNA sequence: TGTGCCAGCTCACCACAGGGTTCAGGGGAGCTGTTTTTT. It codes for CASSPQGSGELFF.

This clonotype has at least ten counts. The chain links TRBV7-2 to TRBJ2-1; D gene ambiguous. Germline V gene sequence: CDR1 SGHTA, CDR2 FQGNSA. Trimming stripped 1 base from V and 4 bases from J, with 14 bases between. The CDR3 loop spans 16 amino acids. CDR3 region: CASSLVGSQAYNEQFF. The CDR3 nucleotides read TGTGCCAGCAGCTTAGTCGGAAGCCAGGCGTACAATGAGCAGTTCTTC.

V gene TRBV6-4 combines with J gene TRBJ2-1; 9 bases map to TRBD1. CDR3 length: 17 amino acids. V lost 2 bases, J lost 0 bases, and 5 bases stayed unmatched. CDR1 is MRHNA, CDR2 SNTAGT, per germline. DNA for the CDR3: TGTGCCAGCAGTGACAAACAGGGGGCGCGCTCCTACAATGAGCAGTTCTTC. Translating it yields CASSDKQGARSYNEQFF.

In its sample, this clonotype was seen many times. CDR3 protein: CASKGRADDGYTF. The CDR3 nucleotides read TGCGCCAGCAAGGGCAGGGCCGACGATGGCTACACCTTC. The chain combines TRBV10-2 with TRBJ1-2; D possibly corresponds to TRBD1 (5 bases). Germline V gene data show CDR1 as WSHSY and CDR2 as SAAADI. V dropped 7 bases and J dropped 6 bases, with 15 bases sitting between them. The CDR3 length is 13 residues.

The genes are TRBV2 and TRBJ1-4, with a weak D call TRBD1 (5 bases). V was shortened by 7 bases and J by 0 bases, with 12 bases between the two germline ends. Per germline, CDR1 SNHLY and CDR2 FYNNEI. The CDR3 spans 15 residues. The CDR3 sequence is CASNNAGATNEKLFF. Here the CDR3 DNA reads TGTGCCAGCAATAACGCGGGGGCAACTAATGAAAAACTGTTTTTT.